A single sample gave rise to the 31 T cell receptor beta chains below, sequenced in a study of OX40 agonist ivuxolimab in advanced cancers. Receptors were amplified or captured by the immunoSEQ multiplex PCR assay. TCRdb took this table from immuneACCESS and kept in-frame rearrangements with V and J called. Such tables lack part of the clones; where checked against another copy, unresolved V genes explain under half of the gap, and the rest is unexplained. The sample profile shows about 69,000 clones; about 80% of them were found once. The ten largest clonotypes hold under 2.5% of the sample. This sample comprised CD4+ or CD8+ T cells sorted from blood, obtained in a trial of the OX40 agonist ivuxolimab. These receptors all come from an adult with an advanced solid tumor such as melanoma, head and neck, liver or kidney cancer.

This clone was counted between two and nine times. The V call is TRBV5-1, the J call TRBJ1-2, with TRBD1 matching over 10 bases. CDR1 is SGHRS and CDR2 is YFSETQ in the germline V gene. The V segment lost 4 bases and the J segment 6 bases; nucleotides outside the gene matches: 6. The CDR3 covers 14 residues. The CDR3 region is CASSAGQGYDGYTF. For the CDR3, the DNA is TGCGCCAGCAGCGCGGGACAGGGGTACGATGGCTACACCTTC.

A few counts support this clone. Sequence at one end of the junction differs from germline and may be a read error. V is TRBV4-1 and J is TRBJ2-1, with 7 positions matching TRBD2. Germline V lookup: CDR1 MGHRA, CDR2 YSYEKL. The CDR3 is 14 residues long. The CDR3 region has the DNA TGCGCCAGCAGCCCCCCCACCCAGCGGGATGGACTAGTCTTC. Amino acids: CASSPPTQRDGLVF.

V is TRBV5-1 and J is TRBJ2-5; D is perhaps TRBD2 (6 bases). The CDR3 contains 16 residues. In germline, CDR1 is SGHRS, CDR2 YFSETQ. The ends were cut back, 0 bases at V and 4 bases at J, with 16 bases in the middle. CDR3 in amino acids: CASSLEGSRGGETQYF. CDR3 nucleotides: TGCGCCAGCAGCTTGGAAGGGTCGCGGGGAGGAGAGACCCAGTACTTC.

This clone was detected only a few times. The chain recombines TRBV2 with TRBJ2-2; 7 bases are a match to TRBD1. This CDR3 has 15 residues. The germline V gene encodes CDR1 SNHLY and CDR2 FYNNEI. V was clipped by 3 bases and J by 4 bases; unmatched bases: 5. As DNA, the CDR3 is TGTGCCAGCAGTGACTACAGGGGTTCCACCGGGGAGCTGTTTTTT. Translating it yields CASSDYRGSTGELFF.

CDR3 protein: CASSLGGQVYNEQFF. The CDR3 DNA follows: TGTGCCAGCAGCTTAGGGGGGCAGGTCTACAATGAGCAGTTCTTC. The chain is built from TRBV5-5 and TRBJ2-1; perhaps D is TRBD1 or TRBD2 (6 bases each). The V gene's germline CDR1 is SGHKS and CDR2 YYEKEE (reference sequence). V gave up 2 bases and J gave up 3 bases, with 12 bases separating them. This CDR3 region has 15 residues.

The chain is built from TRBV18 and TRBJ2-7; 8 nucleotides align to TRBD2. From germline, CDR1 is KGHSH and CDR2 LQKENI. The junction had 10 bases not matched to a gene; V was cut back by 1 base and J by 5 bases. This CDR3 comprises 16 residues. In DNA, the CDR3 is TGTGCCAGCTCACCACAGCCCCCCGGGACTAGGGACGAGCAGTACTTC. Translating gives CASSPQPPGTRDEQYF.

The chain links TRBV5-1 to TRBJ2-2; D is possibly TRBD1 or TRBD2 (5 bases each). This CDR3 spans 15 amino acids. V lost 3 bases to trimming and J lost 0 bases, with 9 bases between them. Germline CDR1 and CDR2: SGHRS and YFSETQ. Written as DNA, the CDR3 is TGCGCCAGCAGCTCGGGGACGGCGAACACCGGGGAGCTGTTTTTT. This gives the protein CASSSGTANTGELFF. Full variable domain (missing parts from reference TRBV5-1 and TRBJ2-2): KAGVTQTPRYLIKTRGQQVTLSCSPISGHRSVSWYQQTPGQGLQFLFEYFSETQRNKGNFPGRFSGRQFSNSRSEMNVSTLELGDSALYLCASSSGTANTGELFFGEGSRLTVL.

Of note for this clone: This specimen includes other DNA sequences encoding the same CDR3. CDR3 loop: CASSGGGNQPQHF. For the CDR3, the DNA is TGTGCCAGCAGTGGCGGGGGGAATCAGCCCCAGCATTTT. The chain joins TRBV2 to TRBJ1-5; perhaps TRBD1 as D (5 bases). CDR1 is SNHLY, CDR2 FYNNEI, per germline. This CDR3 spans 13 amino acids. V was cut by 4 bases and J by 4 bases, with 8 bases left in between.

The chain has TRBV7-6 and TRBJ2-3; D is perhaps TRBD1 or TRBD2 (6 bases each). Per the germline V gene, CDR1 is SGHVS and CDR2 is FNYEAQ. The CDR3 contains 15 residues. V was trimmed by 1 base and J by 4 bases, leaving 12 bases between them. The CDR3 sequence: CASSLGGGRSDTQYF. The DNA for the CDR3 is TGTGCCAGCAGCTTAGGAGGGGGGCGGTCAGATACGCAGTATTTT.

With regard to this clone: The junction differs from germline at one of its ends, possibly a read error. The CDR3 nucleotides are TGTGCCAGCAGCCCAGTAGGAGCCTCCCACAATGAGCAGTTCTTC. This encodes CASSPVGASHNEQFF. This chain joins TRBV5-4 and TRBJ2-1; unclear D gene. The germline CDR1 and CDR2 sequences are SGHNT and YYREEE (reference sequence). The length of the CDR3 is 15 residues.

V gene TRBV5-1 combines with J gene TRBJ2-3; possible D gene TRBD2, 5 bases. The CDR3 extends over 14 amino acids. V shed 4 bases and J shed 3 bases, with 12 bases lying between them. In germline, CDR1 is SGHRS, CDR2 YFSETQ. DNA of the CDR3: TGCGCCAGCAGCCAGAGCGGCCAGACAGATACGCAGTATTTT. Translating gives CASSQSGQTDTQYF.

V usage is TRBV6-5 and J usage is TRBJ1-1; possibly TRBD1 for D (5 bases). V lost 5 bases to trimming and J lost 7 bases, with 8 bases between them. Per the germline V gene, CDR1 is MNHEY and CDR2 is SVGAGI. The CDR3 is 11 amino acids. The CDR3 region is CASSGTGEAFF. DNA of the CDR3: TGTGCCAGCAGTGGGACGGGTGAAGCTTTCTTT.

About this clone itself: This CDR3 fails to terminate in the conserved phenylalanine or tryptophan, so it likely reflects a read error. Because the CDR3's place on the DNA is in doubt, the DNA is left out and the CDR3 is given as listed by TCRdb. The gene calls are TRBV29-1 and TRBJ2-6; the table's TRBD2 call for D was not verified on the DNA. CDR1 SQVTM and CDR2 ANQGSEA come from the germline V gene. With termini counted, the CDR3 has 12 amino acids. CDR3 residues: CSRGTSGNPIGG.

The V call is TRBV18, the J call TRBJ2-2; a weak D match, TRBD1 (7 bases). V lost 2 bases and J 0 bases, leaving 22 bases between the germline ends. Germline assignment: CDR1 KGHSH and CDR2 LQKENI. This CDR3 region has 20 residues. CDR3 protein: CASSPRQGNSGAPNTGELFF. The CDR3 bases are TGTGCCAGCTCACCAAGACAGGGAAATAGCGGAGCTCCGAACACCGGGGAGCTGTTTTTT. Full variable domain (outside the CDR3, taken from reference TRBV18 and TRBJ2-2): NAGVMQNPRHLVRRRGQEARLRCSPMKGHSHVYWYRQLPEEGLKFMVYLQKENIIDESGMPKERFSAEFPKEGPSILRIQQVVRGDSAAYFCASSPRQGNSGAPNTGELFFGEGSRLTVL.

The chain couples TRBV19 to TRBJ2-1; perhaps TRBD2 as D (5 bases). V lost 5 bases to trimming and J lost 0 bases, with 14 bases between them. The CDR3 contains 16 residues. Germline-derived CDR1 and CDR2 are LNHDA and SQIVND (reference sequence). The CDR3 spells CASSLGSGSSYNEQFF. The CDR3 DNA follows: TGTGCCAGTAGTTTGGGGAGCGGAAGCTCCTACAATGAGCAGTTCTTC.

The genes are TRBV5-1 and TRBJ2-3; D may be TRBD1 (6 bases). This CDR3 contains 15 residues. The germline V gene encodes CDR1 SGHRS and CDR2 YFSETQ. V was clipped by 6 bases and J by 3 bases, with 17 bases between them. The CDR3: CASTETGLRTDTQYF. DNA of the CDR3: TGCGCCAGCACCGAAACAGGGCTTCGGACAGATACGCAGTATTTT.

The J gene is TRBJ1-1, the V gene TRBV6-5; TRBD1 aligns across 7 bases. Losses at the gene ends were 5 bases for V and 1 base for J; bases not matched to a gene: 4. CDR1 is MNHEY, CDR2 SVGAGI, per germline. The CDR3 is 14 residues long. CDR3 residues: CASSTRTGNTEAFF. The CDR3, as DNA: TGTGCCAGCAGTACAAGGACAGGGAACACTGAAGCTTTCTTT.

This chain joins TRBV7-8 and TRBJ1-1, with D uncertain. The CDR3 is 13 residues long. The V end was cut by 3 bases, the J end by 4 bases, with 9 bases between. The germline V gene has CDR1 SGHVS and CDR2 FQNEAQ. The chain's CDR3 is CASSFVGTTEAFF. CDR3 sequence (DNA): TGTGCCAGCAGCTTCGTGGGCACCACTGAAGCTTTCTTT.

J is TRBJ2-1 and V is TRBV11-3, with D unclear. The length of the CDR3 is 15 residues. In germline, CDR1 is SGHNT, CDR2 YENEEA. V lost 4 bases, J lost 0 bases, and 10 bases lay in between. The chain's CDR3 is CASSSDQSSYNEQFF. CDR3 nucleotide sequence: TGTGCCAGCAGCTCCGACCAGAGCTCCTACAATGAGCAGTTCTTC. Full variable domain (missing parts from reference TRBV11-3 and TRBJ2-1): EAGVVQSPRYKIIEKKQPVAFWCNPISGHNTLYWYLQNLGQGPELLIRYENEEAVDDSQLPKDRFSAERLKGVDSTLKIQPAELGDSAVYLCASSSDQSSYNEQFFGPGTRLTVL.

The rearrangement joins TRBV29-1 to TRBJ2-1; 10 nucleotides match TRBD1. CDR3 length: 14 amino acids. Germline V gene lookup returns CDR1 SQVTM and CDR2 ANQGSEA. Trimming at V came to 7 bases and at J to 5 bases, leaving 8 bases not matched to a gene. The CDR3 sequence is CSATRDRGHNEQFF. The CDR3 nucleotides read TGCAGCGCCACCCGGGACAGGGGCCACAATGAGCAGTTCTTC.

The chain is built from TRBV5-1 and TRBJ2-2, with 8 nucleotides matching TRBD1. After removal of 4 bases from V and 5 bases from J, the junction contained 10 bases not matched to a gene. This CDR3 has 16 residues. Germline CDR1 SGHRS, CDR2 YFSETQ. CDR3 coding DNA: TGCGCCAGCAGCCCGATCCTGGGACAGGCTACCGGGGAGCTGTTTTTT. Translation: CASSPILGQATGELFF.

The rearrangement joins TRBV5-5 to TRBJ2-1; no firm D call. Trimming left V 6 bases short and J 0 bases short, with 13 bases between. The CDR3 length is 15 residues. Germline values: CDR1 SGHKS, CDR2 YYEKEE (reference sequence). CDR3 DNA sequence: TGTGCCAGCAACCCCCGGGCGAGCTCCTACAATGAGCAGTTCTTC. Translation: CASNPRASSYNEQFF. The variable domain in full, completed from reference TRBV5-5 and TRBJ2-1, reads DAGVTQSPTHLIKTRGQQVTLRCSPISGHKSVSWYQQVLGQGPQFIFQYYEKEERGRGNFPDRFSARQFPNYSSELNVNALLLGDSALYLCASNPRASSYNEQFFGPGTRLTVL.

Regarding this clone: The junction departs from the called germline gene at one end, perhaps through a read error. The rearrangement joins TRBV7-2 to TRBJ2-5; TRBD2 agrees at 11 bases. The germline V gene has CDR1 SGHTA and CDR2 FQGNSA. CDR3 size: 14 residues. The CDR3 DNA reads as TGTGCCAGCAGCCTAGCGGGGGGTGGGGAGACCCAGTACTTC. Its protein product is CASSLAGGGETQYF.

This chain links TRBV10-2 with TRBJ1-4, with 7 nucleotides matching TRBD1. CDR1 is WSHSY, CDR2 SAAADI, per germline. V lost 4 bases to trimming and J lost 0 bases; unmatched junction nucleotides: 2. The CDR3 runs to 15 residues. The CDR3, as DNA: TGCGCCAGCAGTGTGGGACAGACAACTAATGAAAAACTGTTTTTT. This sequence encodes CASSVGQTTNEKLFF.

The V and J genes are TRBV9 and TRBJ2-1; 7 nucleotides agree with TRBD2. This CDR3 has 16 amino acids. Trimming removed 3 bases from V and 7 bases from J; junction bases left unmatched: 13. The germline V gene encodes CDR1 SGDLS and CDR2 YYNGEE. The CDR3 is CASSALRWGGRNEQFF. As DNA, the CDR3 is TGTGCCAGCAGCGCCCTCCGTTGGGGGGGACGGAATGAGCAGTTCTTC.

This clone was counted once. The gene calls are TRBV18 and TRBJ2-5; no firm D call. Per germline, CDR1 KGHSH and CDR2 LQKENI. Trimming removed 5 bases from V and 0 bases from J, with 4 bases in between. The CDR3 spans 12 residues. The CDR3 coding sequence is TGTGCCAGCTCAAGGTACCAAGAGACCCAGTACTTC. Its translation: CASSRYQETQYF.

This CDR3 reads CASSSNGLGSGNTIYF. CDR3 nucleotide sequence: TGTGCCAGCAGCTCCAACGGCCTGGGCTCTGGAAACACCATATATTTT. This rearrangement joins TRBV7-9 to TRBJ1-3; no definite D call. The V gene lost 4 bases and the J gene lost 0 bases, with 13 bases spanning the gap. The CDR3 loop spans 16 amino acids. Germline-derived CDR1 and CDR2 are SEHNR and FQNEAQ (reference sequence).

The genes are TRBV4-2 and TRBJ2-1; 11 nucleotides align to TRBD2. The length of the CDR3 is 17 residues. With V trimmed by 3 bases and J by 10 bases, 14 bases remained unmatched. CDR1 and CDR2 from the germline V gene are LGHNA and YNFKEQ. DNA of the CDR3: TGTGCCAGCAGCCAGCCTGGGGCGACTAGCGGGACTGAAGAGCAGTTCTTC. Translation: CASSQPGATSGTEEQFF.

The J gene is TRBJ2-5, the V gene TRBV7-9, with 9 positions matching TRBD1. The DNA end lines up better with TRBJ2-7; the J call may be wrong. CDR1 SEHNR and CDR2 FQNEAQ come from the germline V gene (reference sequence). The CDR3 is 14 residues long. The chain's CDR3 is CASSQQGAVSEQYF. The CDR3 bases are TGTGCCAGCAGCCAACAGGGGGCTGTATCCGAGCAGTACTTC.

The rearrangement joins TRBV9 to TRBJ2-2; TRBD1 matches 9 bases. Germline V lookup: CDR1 SGDLS, CDR2 YYNGEE. V dropped 1 base and J dropped 7; count of bases not matched to a gene: 5. The CDR3 extends over 15 amino acids. The CDR3: CASSVMGTGHGELFF. The CDR3 region has the DNA TGTGCCAGCAGCGTAATGGGGACAGGGCACGGGGAGCTGTTTTTT. The full variable domain, its missing parts supplied by reference TRBV9 and TRBJ2-2, is DSGVTQTPKHLITATGQRVTLRCSPRSGDLSVYWYQQSLDQGLQFLIQYYNGEERAKGNILERFSAQQFPDLHSELNLSSLELGDSALYFCASSVMGTGHGELFFGEGSRLTVL.

The chain has TRBV18 and TRBJ1-2, with 8 nucleotides matching TRBD1. This CDR3 is built from 15 residues. Germline lookup yields CDR1 KGHSH and CDR2 LQKENI. V lost 3 bases and J lost 8; bases outside the gene matches: 11. Here the CDR3 reads CASSPDRVTSLGYTF. CDR3 nucleotides: TGTGCCAGCTCACCGGACAGGGTAACAAGTTTAGGCTACACCTTC.